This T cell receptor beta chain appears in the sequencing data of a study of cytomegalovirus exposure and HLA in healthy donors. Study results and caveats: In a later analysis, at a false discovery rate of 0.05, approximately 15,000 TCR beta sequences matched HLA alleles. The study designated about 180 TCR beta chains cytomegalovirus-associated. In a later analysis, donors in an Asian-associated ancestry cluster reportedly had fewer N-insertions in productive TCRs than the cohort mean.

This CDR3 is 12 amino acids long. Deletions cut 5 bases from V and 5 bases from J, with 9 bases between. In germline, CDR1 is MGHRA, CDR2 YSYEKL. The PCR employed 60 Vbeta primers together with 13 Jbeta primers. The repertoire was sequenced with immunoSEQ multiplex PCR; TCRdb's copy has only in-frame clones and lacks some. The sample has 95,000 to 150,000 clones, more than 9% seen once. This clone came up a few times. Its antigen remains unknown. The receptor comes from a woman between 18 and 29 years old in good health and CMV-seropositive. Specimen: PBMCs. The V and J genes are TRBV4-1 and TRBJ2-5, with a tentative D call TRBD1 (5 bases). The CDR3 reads CASSKHRETQYF. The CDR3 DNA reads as TGCGCCAGCAGCAAACACAGGGAGACCCAGTACTTC.